This T cell receptor beta chain was recorded in a study of CD8 T cells in Susac syndrome. General study results and limits: Across the total CD8+ repertoires, sixteen Susac-specific public clones were found. The CD8+ TEMRA repertoires yielded a few such clones.

The authors reverse transcribed about 0.5 to 1 ug RNA with random hexamers. An immunoSEQ multiplex PCR generated amplified TCR beta CDR3 products spanning 54 Vbeta and 13 Jbeta. TCRdb reprocessed the immunoSEQ multiplex PCR reads via MiXCR and lists one record per CDR3 protein. The data contain roughly 130,000 distinct CDR3 sequences, roughly 94% of them singletons. To note about this clonotype: Its antigen is undetermined.

Germline V CDR1 and CDR2: LGHNA, YNFKEQ. The V end lost 1 base, the J end lost 0 bases, and 6 bases lay between the germline ends. The CDR3 consists of 14 residues. In blood CD8+ and CD4+ T cells, TCR beta underwent sequencing. While CD8+ and CD4+ T cells were isolated negatively, TEMRA cells were enriched by FACS. The TCR originated in a human donor with Susac syndrome. The chain combines TRBV4-2 with TRBJ1-2; no reliable D call. Sequencing input: CD8+ T cells from PBMCs. The DNA for the CDR3 is TGTGCCAGCAGCCAAGGTGCCTCTAACTATGGCTACACCTTC. As protein: CASSQGASNYGYTF.